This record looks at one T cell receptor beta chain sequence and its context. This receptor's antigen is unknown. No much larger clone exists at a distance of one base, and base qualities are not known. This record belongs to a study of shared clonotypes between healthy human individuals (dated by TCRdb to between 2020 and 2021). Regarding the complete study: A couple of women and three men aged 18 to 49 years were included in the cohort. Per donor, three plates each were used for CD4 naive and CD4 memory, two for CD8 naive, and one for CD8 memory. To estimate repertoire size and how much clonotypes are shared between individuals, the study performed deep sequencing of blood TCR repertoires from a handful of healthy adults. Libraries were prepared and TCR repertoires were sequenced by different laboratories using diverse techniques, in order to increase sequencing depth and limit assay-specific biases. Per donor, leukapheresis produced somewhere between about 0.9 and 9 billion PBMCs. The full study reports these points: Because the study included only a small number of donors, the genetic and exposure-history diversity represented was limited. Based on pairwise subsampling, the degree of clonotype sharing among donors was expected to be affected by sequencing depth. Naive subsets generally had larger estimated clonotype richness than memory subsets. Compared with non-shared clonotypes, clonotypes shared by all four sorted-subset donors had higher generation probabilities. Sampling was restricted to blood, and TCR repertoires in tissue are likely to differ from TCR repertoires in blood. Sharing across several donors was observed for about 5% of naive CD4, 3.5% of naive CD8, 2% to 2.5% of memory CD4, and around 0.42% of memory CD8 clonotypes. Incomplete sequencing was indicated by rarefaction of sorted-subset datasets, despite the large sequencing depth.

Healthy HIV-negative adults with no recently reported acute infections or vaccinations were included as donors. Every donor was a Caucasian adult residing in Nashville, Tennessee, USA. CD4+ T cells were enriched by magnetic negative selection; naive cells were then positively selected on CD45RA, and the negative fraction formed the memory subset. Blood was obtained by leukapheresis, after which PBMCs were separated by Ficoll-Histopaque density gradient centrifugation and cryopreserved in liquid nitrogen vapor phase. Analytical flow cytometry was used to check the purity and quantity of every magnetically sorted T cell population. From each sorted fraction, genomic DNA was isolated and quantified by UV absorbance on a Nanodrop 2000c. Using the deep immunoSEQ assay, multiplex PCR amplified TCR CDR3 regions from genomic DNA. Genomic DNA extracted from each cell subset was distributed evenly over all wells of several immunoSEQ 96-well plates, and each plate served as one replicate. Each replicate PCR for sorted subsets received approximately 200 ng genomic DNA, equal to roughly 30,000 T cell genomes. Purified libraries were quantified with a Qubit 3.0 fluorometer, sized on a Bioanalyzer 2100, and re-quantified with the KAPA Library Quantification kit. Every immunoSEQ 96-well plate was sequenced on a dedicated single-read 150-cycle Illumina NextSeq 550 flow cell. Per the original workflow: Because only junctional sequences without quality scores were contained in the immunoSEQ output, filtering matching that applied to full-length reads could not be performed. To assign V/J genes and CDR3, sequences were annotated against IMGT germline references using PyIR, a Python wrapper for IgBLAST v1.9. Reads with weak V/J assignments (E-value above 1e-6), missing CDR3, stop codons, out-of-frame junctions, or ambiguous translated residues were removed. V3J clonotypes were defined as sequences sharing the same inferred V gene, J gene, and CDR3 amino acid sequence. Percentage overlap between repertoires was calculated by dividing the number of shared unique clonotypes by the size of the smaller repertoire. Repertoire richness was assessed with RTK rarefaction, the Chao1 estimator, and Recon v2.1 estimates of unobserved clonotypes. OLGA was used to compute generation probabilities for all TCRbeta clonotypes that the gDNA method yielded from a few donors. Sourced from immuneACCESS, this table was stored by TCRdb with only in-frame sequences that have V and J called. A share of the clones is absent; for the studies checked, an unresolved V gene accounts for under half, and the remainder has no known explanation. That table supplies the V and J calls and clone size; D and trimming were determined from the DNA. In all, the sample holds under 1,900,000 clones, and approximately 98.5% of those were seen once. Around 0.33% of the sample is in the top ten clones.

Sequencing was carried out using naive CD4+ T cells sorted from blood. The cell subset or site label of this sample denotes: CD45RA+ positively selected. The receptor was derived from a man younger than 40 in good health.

The CDR3 is CASSPPVRTGEKLFF. The DNA is TGTGCCAGCTCACCACCGGTCAGGACGGGCGAAAAACTGTTTTTT. In this chain, TRBV18 is recombined with TRBJ1-4, with the D gene uncertain. The junction shows trimming of 0 bases on V and 8 bases on J, plus 13 bases between the germline ends. From the cysteine through the phenylalanine, the CDR3 covers 15 amino acids. Only the CDR3 region is kept as DNA, spanning 45 bases read in frame from base 1. CDR1 KGHSH and CDR2 LQKENI are derived from the germline V gene.